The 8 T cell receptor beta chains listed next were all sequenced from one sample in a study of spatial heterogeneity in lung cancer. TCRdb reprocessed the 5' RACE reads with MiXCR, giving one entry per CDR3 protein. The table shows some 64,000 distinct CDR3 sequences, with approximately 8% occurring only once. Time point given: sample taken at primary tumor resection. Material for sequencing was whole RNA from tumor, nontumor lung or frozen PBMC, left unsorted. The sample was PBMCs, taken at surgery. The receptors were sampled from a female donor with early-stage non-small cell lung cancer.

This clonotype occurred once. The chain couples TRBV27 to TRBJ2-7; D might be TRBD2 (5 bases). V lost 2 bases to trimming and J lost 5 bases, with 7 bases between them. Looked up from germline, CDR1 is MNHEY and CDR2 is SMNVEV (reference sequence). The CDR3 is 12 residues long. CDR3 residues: CASSLGGDEQYF. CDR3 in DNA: TGTGCCAGCAGTTTAGGAGGAGACGAGCAGTACTTC.

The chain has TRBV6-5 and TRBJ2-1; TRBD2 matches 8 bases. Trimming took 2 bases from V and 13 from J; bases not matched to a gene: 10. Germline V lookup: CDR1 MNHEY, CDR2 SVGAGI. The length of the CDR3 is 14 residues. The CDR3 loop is CASSYRTSPNAQFF. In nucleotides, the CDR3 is TGTGCCAGCAGTTACCGGACTAGCCCTAACGCCCAGTTCTTC.

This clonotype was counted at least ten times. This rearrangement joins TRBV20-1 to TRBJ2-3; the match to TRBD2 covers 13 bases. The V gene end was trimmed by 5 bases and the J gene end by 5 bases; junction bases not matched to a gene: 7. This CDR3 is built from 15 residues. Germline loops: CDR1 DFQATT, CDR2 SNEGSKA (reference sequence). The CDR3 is CSAGGLAGVLDTQYF. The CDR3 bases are TGCAGTGCTGGAGGACTAGCGGGAGTTTTAGATACGCAGTATTTT.

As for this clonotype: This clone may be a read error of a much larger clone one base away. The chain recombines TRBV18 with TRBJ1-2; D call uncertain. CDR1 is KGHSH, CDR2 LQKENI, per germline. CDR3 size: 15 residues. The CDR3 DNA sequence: TGTGCCAGCTCACCACTACAGAGCCAGAACTATGGCTGCACCTTC. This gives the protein CASSPLQSQNYGCTF. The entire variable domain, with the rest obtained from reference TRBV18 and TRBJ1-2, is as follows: NAGVMQNPRHLVRRRGQEARLRCSPMKGHSHVYWYRQLPEEGLKFMVYLQKENIIDESGMPKERFSAEFPKEGPSILRIQQVVRGDSAAYFCASSPLQSQNYGCTFGSGTRLTVV.

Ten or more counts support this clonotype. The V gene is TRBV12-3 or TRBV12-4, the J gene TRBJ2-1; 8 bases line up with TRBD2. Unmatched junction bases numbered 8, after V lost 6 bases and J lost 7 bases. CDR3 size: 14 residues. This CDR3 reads CASRRSGSGNEQFF. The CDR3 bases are TGTGCCAGCAGAAGAAGCGGGAGCGGAAATGAGCAGTTCTTC.

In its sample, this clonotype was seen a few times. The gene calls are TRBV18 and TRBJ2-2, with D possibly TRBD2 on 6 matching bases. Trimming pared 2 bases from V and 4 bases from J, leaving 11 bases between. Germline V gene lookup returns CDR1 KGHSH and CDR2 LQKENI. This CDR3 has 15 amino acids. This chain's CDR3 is CASSPYPGVTGELFF. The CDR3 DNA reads TGTGCCAGCTCACCATATCCGGGGGTCACCGGGGAGCTGTTTTTT.

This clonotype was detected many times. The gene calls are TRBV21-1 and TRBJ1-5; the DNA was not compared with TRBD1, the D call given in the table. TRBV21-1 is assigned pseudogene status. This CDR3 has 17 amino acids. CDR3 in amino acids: CASSNWGWVYSNQPQHF. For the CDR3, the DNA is TGTGCCAGCAGCAACTGGGGGTGGGTATATAGCAATCAGCCCCAGCATTTT.

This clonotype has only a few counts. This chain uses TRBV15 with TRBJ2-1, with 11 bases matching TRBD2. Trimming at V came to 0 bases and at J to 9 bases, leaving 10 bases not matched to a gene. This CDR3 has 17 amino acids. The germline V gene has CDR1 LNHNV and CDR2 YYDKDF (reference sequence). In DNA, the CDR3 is TGTGCCACCAGCAGAGATAATTTACTAGCGGGAGACGCTGAGCAGTTCTTC. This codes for CATSRDNLLAGDAEQFF.